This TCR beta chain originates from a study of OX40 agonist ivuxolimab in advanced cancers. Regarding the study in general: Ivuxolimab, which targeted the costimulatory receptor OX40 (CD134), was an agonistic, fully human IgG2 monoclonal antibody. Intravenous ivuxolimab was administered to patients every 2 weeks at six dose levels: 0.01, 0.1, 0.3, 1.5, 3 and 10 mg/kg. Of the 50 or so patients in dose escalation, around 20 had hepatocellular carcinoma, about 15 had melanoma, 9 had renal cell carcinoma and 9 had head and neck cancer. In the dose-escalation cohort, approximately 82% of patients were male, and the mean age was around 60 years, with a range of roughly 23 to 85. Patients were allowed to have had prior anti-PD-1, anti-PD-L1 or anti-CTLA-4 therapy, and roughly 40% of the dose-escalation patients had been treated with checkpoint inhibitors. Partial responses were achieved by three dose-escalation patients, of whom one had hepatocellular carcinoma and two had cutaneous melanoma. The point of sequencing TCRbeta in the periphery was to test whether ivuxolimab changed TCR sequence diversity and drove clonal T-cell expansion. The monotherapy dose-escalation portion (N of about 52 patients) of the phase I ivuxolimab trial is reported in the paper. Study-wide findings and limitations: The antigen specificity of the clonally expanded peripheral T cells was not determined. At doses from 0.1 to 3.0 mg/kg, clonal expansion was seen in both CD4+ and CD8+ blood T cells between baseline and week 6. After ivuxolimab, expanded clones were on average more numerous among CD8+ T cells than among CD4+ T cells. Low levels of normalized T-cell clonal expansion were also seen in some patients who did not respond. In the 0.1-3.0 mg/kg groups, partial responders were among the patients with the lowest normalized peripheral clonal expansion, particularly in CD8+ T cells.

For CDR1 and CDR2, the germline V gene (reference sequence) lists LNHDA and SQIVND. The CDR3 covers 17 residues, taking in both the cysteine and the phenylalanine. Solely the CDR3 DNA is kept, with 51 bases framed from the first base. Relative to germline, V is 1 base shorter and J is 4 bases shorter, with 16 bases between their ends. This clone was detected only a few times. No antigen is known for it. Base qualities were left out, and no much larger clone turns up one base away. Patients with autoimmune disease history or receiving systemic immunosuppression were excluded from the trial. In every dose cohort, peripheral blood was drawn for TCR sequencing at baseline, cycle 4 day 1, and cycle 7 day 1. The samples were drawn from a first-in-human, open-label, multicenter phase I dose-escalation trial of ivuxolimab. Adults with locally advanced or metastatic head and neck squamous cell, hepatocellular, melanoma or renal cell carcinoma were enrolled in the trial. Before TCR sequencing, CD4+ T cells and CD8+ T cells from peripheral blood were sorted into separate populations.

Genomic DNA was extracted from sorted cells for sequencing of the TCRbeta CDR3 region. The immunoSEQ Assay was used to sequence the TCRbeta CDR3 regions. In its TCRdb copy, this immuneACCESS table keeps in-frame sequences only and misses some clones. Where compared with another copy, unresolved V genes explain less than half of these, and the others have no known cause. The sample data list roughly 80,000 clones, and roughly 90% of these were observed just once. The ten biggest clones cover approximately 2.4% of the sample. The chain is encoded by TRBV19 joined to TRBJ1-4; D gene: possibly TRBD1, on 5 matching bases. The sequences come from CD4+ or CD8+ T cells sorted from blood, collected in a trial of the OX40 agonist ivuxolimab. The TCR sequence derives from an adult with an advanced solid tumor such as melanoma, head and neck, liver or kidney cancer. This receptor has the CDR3 CASSIVFRTSVNEKLFF. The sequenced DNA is TGTGCCAGTAGTATAGTTTTCCGGACATCTGTTAATGAAAAACTGTTTTTT.